The sample holds many counts of the clone carrying this T cell receptor beta chain. The source of the sample is a study of read filtering for tumor transcriptome and immune sequencing. With 6 bases clipped from V and 2 bases from J, the junction kept 6 bases outside the gene matches. The CDR3 sequence is 15 residues long. Molecular barcoded adaptors covering alpha/delta and beta/gamma chains were used on approximately 400 ng RNA. TCRdb redid the calling of the reads with MiXCR, one entry per CDR3 protein. The sample includes about 130,000 distinct CDR3 sequences, roughly an eighth seen only once; the top ten take around 8.3%.

The sequence was obtained from a donor aged 40 or over with multiple myeloma. The sequenced sample was a population of CD138-negative cells sorted from bone marrow. This chain joins TRBV12-3 or TRBV12-4 and TRBJ2-1; 8 nucleotides line up with TRBD2. The CDR3 loop reads CASRSRTSTYNEQFF. For the CDR3, the DNA is TGTGCCAGCAGATCTCGGACTAGCACCTACAATGAGCAGTTCTTC.